Following are 17 T cell receptor beta chains from one sample sequenced in a study of blood T cells in healthy people across ages. The authors ran a second PCR of roughly 7 to 11 cycles using a sample-barcoded 5' primer and a J-beta primer mix. One entry per CDR3 protein, called by TCRdb with MiXCR from the 5' RACE reads. Of 600,000 to 850,000 distinct CDR3 sequences listed, 20% to 25% are singletons. This same sample was also part of a study on T cells of mothers and their children.

The sample was blood. These receptor sequences come from a boy aged 5-17 years in good health.

Only a few counts were recorded for this clonotype. The J gene is TRBJ1-4, the V gene TRBV7-9; D gene ambiguous. Germline CDR1 reads SEHNR; CDR2 reads FQNEAQ (reference sequence). V was cut by 5 bases and J by 4 bases, with 11 bases left in between. The CDR3 extends over 14 amino acids. The CDR3 coding sequence is TGTGCCAGCAGCCTTCCCCGGGATAATGAAAAACTGTTTTTT. Translated, it gives CASSLPRDNEKLFF.

This clonotype has just one count. This chain joins TRBV7-9 and TRBJ1-6; no clear D. The CDR3 has 12 amino acids. In germline, CDR1 is SEHNR, CDR2 FQNEAQ (reference sequence). Trimming cost V 2 bases and J 14 bases, with 10 bases left between them. The CDR3 coding sequence is TGTGCCAGCAGCTTATCGGCCGAGGCCCTCCACTTT. Its translation is CASSLSAEALHF.

This chain links TRBV11-2 with TRBJ2-1, with TRBD2 as a possible D gene (6 bases). The DNA end is more similar to TRBJ2-5, so the J call may be wrong. CDR1 and CDR2 (germline): SGHAT, FQNNGV. The length of the CDR3 is 15 residues. This CDR3 reads CASNPGTLNWGTQYF. The CDR3 bases are TGTGCCAGCAACCCCGGGACTTTAAACTGGGGGACCCAGTACTTC.

This clonotype turned up a few times. This chain connects TRBV7-8 to TRBJ2-3; the D call may be TRBD1 or TRBD2 (5 bases each). In germline, CDR1 is SGHVS, CDR2 FQNEAQ. This CDR3 contains 14 residues. The V and J ends lost 3 bases and 0 bases respectively, with 7 bases between them. The CDR3 DNA is TGTGCCAGCAGCTTGTGGGACAGCACAGATACGCAGTATTTT. Translating it yields CASSLWDSTDTQYF.

J is TRBJ1-1 and V is TRBV19, with D uncertain. V shed 5 bases and J shed 0 bases, with 13 bases lying between them. The CDR3 extends over 15 amino acids. Germline V CDR1 and CDR2: LNHDA, SQIVND (reference sequence). The CDR3 sequence is CASSPSLGMNTEAFF. As DNA, the CDR3 is TGTGCCAGTAGTCCCTCCCTAGGGATGAACACTGAAGCTTTCTTT. The variable domain in full, completed from reference TRBV19 and TRBJ1-1, reads DGGITQSPKYLFRKEGQNVTLSCEQNLNHDAMYWYRQDPGQGLRLIYYSQIVNDFQKGDIAEGYSVSREKKESFPLTVTSAQKNPTAFYLCASSPSLGMNTEAFFGQGTRLTVV.

The rearrangement joins TRBV28 to TRBJ2-7; the match to TRBD1 covers 8 bases. Germline trimming cut 3 bases from V and 2 bases from J; bases unmatched to any gene: 15. The CDR3 is 18 residues long. CDR1 is MDHEN, CDR2 SYDVKM, per germline. This chain's CDR3 is CASSLSPHRDRMTYEQYF. The CDR3 DNA reads as TGTGCCAGCAGTTTGTCCCCTCACCGGGACAGGATGACCTACGAGCAGTACTTC.

This clonotype was seen only a few times. The junction differs from germline at one of its ends, possibly a read error. V is TRBV12-3 or TRBV12-4 and J is TRBJ2-5, with 12 bases aligning to TRBD2. This CDR3 has 13 residues. CDR3 in DNA: TGTGCCGGCAGTGGACTAGCGGGGAGTGAGCAGTACTTC. Translating gives CAGSGLAGSEQYF.

The genes are TRBV29-1 and TRBJ2-4; 7 bases are a match to TRBD1. V gave up 5 bases and J gave up 5 bases; unmatched junction bases: 0. The CDR3 covers 11 residues. CDR1 and CDR2 (germline): SQVTM, ANQGSEA. The CDR3 is CSVQGENIQYF. CDR3 coding DNA: TGCAGCGTTCAGGGGGAAAACATTCAGTACTTC.

This clonotype was seen a few times. The gene calls are TRBV4-3 and TRBJ2-1; a weak D match, TRBD1 (5 bases). Trimming stripped 2 bases from V and 2 bases from J, with 13 bases between. Per germline, CDR1 LGHNA and CDR2 YSLEER. The CDR3 consists of 16 residues. The CDR3 DNA follows: TGCGCCAGCAGCCAATTTGGGGCAGACACCTACAATGAGCAGTTCTTC. Its protein is CASSQFGADTYNEQFF.

This clonotype showed up just a few times. The junction shows a germline mismatch at one end, possibly a read error. The chain recombines TRBV7-7 with TRBJ2-1; 8 bases map to TRBD2. This CDR3 has 14 residues. Germline CDR1 and CDR2: SSHAT and FNYEAQ (reference sequence). CDR3 in DNA: TGTGCTAGCAGCTTGGGACTAGATGGCAATGAGCAGTTCTTC. Amino acids: CASSLGLDGNEQFF.

This clonotype was recorded a few times. The gene calls are TRBV2 and TRBJ1-2; no reliable D call. Germline CDR1 SNHLY, CDR2 FYNNEI. The V end was cut by 2 bases, the J end by 11 bases, with 12 bases between. The CDR3 sequence is 12 residues long. Here the CDR3 reads CASSEFNDSYTF. CDR3 coding DNA: TGTGCCAGCAGTGAATTTAATGATTCTTACACCTTC.

The chain links TRBV28 to TRBJ2-1; D possibly corresponds to TRBD1 (5 bases). Germline CDR1 and CDR2: MDHEN and SYDVKM. The V gene lost 5 bases and the J gene lost 5 bases, with 22 bases spanning the gap. The CDR3 covers 17 residues. The CDR3 is CASSPGLGNLWNNEQFF. The CDR3, as DNA: TGTGCCAGCAGTCCAGGGCTCGGAAACCTTTGGAACAATGAGCAGTTCTTC.

This clonotype was picked up many times. The CDR3 loop reads CASSYRRVTGQDEQFF. The CDR3 nucleotides read TGTGCCAGCAGTTACAGGCGGGTCACGGGGCAGGATGAGCAGTTCTTC. The rearrangement joins TRBV6-2 or TRBV6-3 to TRBJ2-1; D could derive from TRBD1 or TRBD2 (5 bases each). The CDR3 extends over 16 amino acids. Germline V CDR1 and CDR2: MNHEY, SVGEGT. The V end was cut by 2 bases, the J end by 8 bases, with 19 bases between.

The chain recombines TRBV19 with TRBJ2-7; a weak D match, TRBD2 (6 bases). Judging by the DNA end, TRBJ2-5 fits better; the J call may be wrong. The CDR3 has 16 amino acids. Germline V gene sequence: CDR1 LNHDA, CDR2 SQIVND (reference sequence). CDR3 DNA sequence: TGTGCCAGTAGTATTTCGGGAGTTCACTGGGTCGAGACCCAGTACTTC. This codes for CASSISGVHWVETQYF.

The V gene is TRBV5-1, the J gene TRBJ1-1; D gene ambiguous. The V end lost 0 bases, the J end lost 0 bases, and 15 bases lay between the germline ends. Germline V gene lookup returns CDR1 SGHRS and CDR2 YFSETQ. This CDR3 has 17 amino acids. CDR3 nucleotides: TGCGCCAGCAGCTTGGACAGTATAATCTCTATGAACACTGAAGCTTTCTTT. It codes for CASSLDSIISMNTEAFF.

This clonotype was detected a few times. The V gene is TRBV2, the J gene TRBJ2-5; the D is unclear. Trimming cost V 2 bases and J 4 bases, with 8 bases left between them. There are 13 residues in the CDR3. Germline V gene lookup returns CDR1 SNHLY and CDR2 FYNNEI. This CDR3 is CASSEFIRETQYF. CDR3 nucleotides: TGTGCCAGCAGTGAATTCATTCGAGAGACCCAGTACTTC.

This clonotype was detected only once. At one end, the junction sequence differs from germline, possibly due to a read error. The chain carries TRBV5-6 and TRBJ2-5; 10 nucleotides align to TRBD2. The germline V gene has CDR1 SGHDT and CDR2 YYEEEE. CDR3 length: 17 residues. Here the CDR3 reads CASSLRVGLAEQGTQYF. The CDR3 DNA sequence: TGTGCCAGCAGCTTGCGCGTCGGACTAGCGGAGCAAGGGACCCAGTACTTC.